This T cell receptor beta chain was identified during a study of vaccination and CD4 T cells after COVID-19. Study in general: Convalescent study patients returned SARS-CoV-2 positive nasal swab PCR results, with under 10 mild cases and one severe.

General study findings and limits: For convalescent patients, 304 of the 307 vaccine-specific clones analyzed were classified as spike mono-reactive.

Treatment noted: roughly 11-day PBMC culture with coronavirus spike peptide pools or control peptides (ViraFEST assay). Cultures got half-medium changes with IL-2 on days 3 and 7. This clonotype has just a few counts. Its antigen is not known. The Oncomine TCR Beta short-read assay sequenced DNA from cultured CD4+ T cells. MiXCR, applied by TCRdb to the PCR reads, yields one record per CDR3 protein. The sample comprises about 12,000 distinct CDR3 sequences, approximately 60% of which are singletons, and 10% to 15% rests with the top ten. The ends lost 6 bases at V and 0 bases at J; junction bases unmatched: 8. Germline-derived CDR1 and CDR2 are DFQATT and SNEGSKA (reference sequence). The CDR3 runs 15 residues.

The V gene is TRBV20-1, the J gene TRBJ2-5; 9 nucleotides agree with TRBD2. This TCR came from a human donor who had recovered from COVID-19. Sequenced input: CD4+ T cells from blood, cultured in vitro. CDR3 DNA sequence: TGCAGTGCAACGTCCCAGCGGGAGGACCAAGAGACCCAGTACTTC. Translation gives CSATSQREDQETQYF.